The entry below describes one T cell receptor beta chain. V lost 2 bases to trimming and J lost 3 bases; unmatched junction nucleotides: 3. The CDR3 is 16 amino acids. Germline V gene data show CDR1 as SGDLS and CDR2 as YYNGEE. These data come from a study of cytomegalovirus exposure and HLA in healthy donors. Use of 60 Vbeta and 13 Jbeta primers characterized the PCR. Only in-frame clones appear in the TCRdb table, and some are missing; sequencing was by immunoSEQ multiplex PCR. The sample includes some 190,000 clones, around 80% of them seen just once. The sequence derives from a girl aged 5 to 17 in good health and CMV-seropositive. The chain employs TRBV9 and TRBJ2-2; 11 nucleotides match TRBD2. The sample comprised PBMCs. The CDR3 sequence: CASSVTSGTYTGELFF. CDR3 DNA: TGTGCCAGCAGCGTGACTAGCGGGACGTACACCGGGGAGCTGTTTTTT.